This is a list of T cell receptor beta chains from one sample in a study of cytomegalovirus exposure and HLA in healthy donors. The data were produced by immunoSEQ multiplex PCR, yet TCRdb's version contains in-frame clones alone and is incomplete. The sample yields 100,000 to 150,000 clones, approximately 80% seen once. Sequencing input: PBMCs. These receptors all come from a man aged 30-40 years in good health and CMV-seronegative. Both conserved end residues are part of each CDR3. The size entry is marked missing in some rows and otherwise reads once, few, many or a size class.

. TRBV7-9 CASSLSVSTEAFF
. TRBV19 CASSLRSRGIGYTF
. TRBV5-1 CASSLNSVETQYF
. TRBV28 CASSLGTSGNTGELFF
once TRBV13 CASSLGRSSGGKETQYF
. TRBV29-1 CSVDVDWDTEAFF
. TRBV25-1 CASSEVGTSGTYEQYF
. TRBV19 CASSIQERSNQPQHF
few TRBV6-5 CASSYAGSYEQYF
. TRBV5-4 CASSLGGEYNEQFF
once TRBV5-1 CASSGLAGSSSYNEQFF
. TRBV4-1 CASSRWDRGNQPQHF
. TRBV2 CASSAYSGHSSYNEQFF
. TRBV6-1 CASSGLMQETQYF
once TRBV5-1 CASSSTGTGGNIQYF
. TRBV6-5 CASRRLRERTYEQYF
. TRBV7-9 CASKTSGRANEQFF
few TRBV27 CASSLVATHIQYF
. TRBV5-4 CASSQDGAGGSEQFF
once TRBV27 CASSLRLVSKETQYF
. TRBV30 CAWTGGLAGGDTQYF
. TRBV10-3 CAISETAGELFF
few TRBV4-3 CASSQVSTGELFF
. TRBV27 CASSPDLTGASYGYTF
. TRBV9 CASSVGQITYGYTF
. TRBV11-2 CASSIDRGAYEQYF
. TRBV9 CASSPTIEGTQYF
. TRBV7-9 CASSPSSSSGNTIYF
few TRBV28 CASRTPGQGASTDTQYF
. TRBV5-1 CASSLISGSYNEQFF
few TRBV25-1 CASSELRGGETQYF
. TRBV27 CASSKPGASSYEQYF
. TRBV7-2 CASSPGLAVSYEQYF
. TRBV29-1 CSVTAPEAGANVLTF
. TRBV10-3 CAARTGGRYTEAFF
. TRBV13 CASSLKTGLAAYEQYF
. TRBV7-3 CASSRQLTGELFF
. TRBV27 CASSFSNEQYF
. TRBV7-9 CASSLALAGASDTQYF
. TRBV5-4 CASSFVSGISYNEQFF
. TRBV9 CASSSRQDGEKLFF
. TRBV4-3 CASSQDAARSDTQYF
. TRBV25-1 CASSEYQTSGITDTQYF
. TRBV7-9 CASSLDAGVPEVKLFF
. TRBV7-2 CASSRQGEKLFF
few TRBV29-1 CSVQDRGGTEAFF
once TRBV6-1 CASRRTGVEVEKLFF